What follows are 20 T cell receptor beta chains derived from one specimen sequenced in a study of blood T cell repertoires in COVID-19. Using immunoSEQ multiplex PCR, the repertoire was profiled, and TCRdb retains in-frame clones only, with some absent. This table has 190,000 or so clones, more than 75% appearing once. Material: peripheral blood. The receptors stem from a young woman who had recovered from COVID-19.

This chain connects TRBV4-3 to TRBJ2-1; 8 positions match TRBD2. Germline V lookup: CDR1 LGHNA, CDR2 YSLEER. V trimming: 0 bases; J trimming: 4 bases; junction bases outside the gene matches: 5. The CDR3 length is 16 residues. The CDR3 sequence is CASSQDPSGRYNEQFF. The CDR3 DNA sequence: TGCGCCAGCAGCCAAGATCCGAGCGGGAGATACAATGAGCAGTTCTTC.

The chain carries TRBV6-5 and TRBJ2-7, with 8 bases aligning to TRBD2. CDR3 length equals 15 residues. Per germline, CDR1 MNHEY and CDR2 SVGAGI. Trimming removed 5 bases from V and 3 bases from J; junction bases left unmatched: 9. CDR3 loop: CASSRLAPQDYEQYV. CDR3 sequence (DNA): TGTGCCAGCAGTAGACTAGCGCCCCAGGACTACGAGCAGTACGTC.

In DNA, the CDR3 is TGTGCCAGCAGCCCCGGCGGGGGGAGCTACGAGCAGTACTTC. Protein product: CASSPGGGSYEQYF. The chain has TRBV11-3 and TRBJ2-7; TRBD2 agrees at 8 bases. With V trimmed by 5 bases and J by 3 bases, 6 bases remained unmatched. The CDR3 has 14 residues. CDR1 SGHNT and CDR2 YENEEA come from the germline V gene.

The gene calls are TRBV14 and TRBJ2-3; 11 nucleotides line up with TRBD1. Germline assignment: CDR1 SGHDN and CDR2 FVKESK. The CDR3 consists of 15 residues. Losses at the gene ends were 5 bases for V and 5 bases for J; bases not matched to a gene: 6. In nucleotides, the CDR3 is TGTGCCAGCAGCGGACAGGGGGCTAAGAGAGATACGCAGTATTTT. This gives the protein CASSGQGAKRDTQYF. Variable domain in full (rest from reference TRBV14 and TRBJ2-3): EAGVTQFPSHSVIEKGQTVTLRCDPISGHDNLYWYRRVMGKEIKFLLHFVKESKQDESGMPNNRFLAERTGGTYSTLKVQPAELEDSGVYFCASSGQGAKRDTQYFGPGTRLTVL.

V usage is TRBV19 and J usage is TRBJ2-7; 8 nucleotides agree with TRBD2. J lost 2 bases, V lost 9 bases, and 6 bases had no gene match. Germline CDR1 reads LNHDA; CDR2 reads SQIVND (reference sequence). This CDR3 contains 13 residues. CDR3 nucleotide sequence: TGTGCCAGAGAAAGCGGGAGTACCTACGAGCAGTACGTC. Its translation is CARESGSTYEQYV.

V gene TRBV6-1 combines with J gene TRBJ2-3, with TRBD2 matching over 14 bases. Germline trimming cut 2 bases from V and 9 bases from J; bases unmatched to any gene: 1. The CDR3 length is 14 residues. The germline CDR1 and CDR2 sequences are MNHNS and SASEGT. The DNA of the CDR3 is TGTGCCAGCAGTGAAAGACTAGCGGGGGGGACGCAGTATTTT. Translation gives CASSERLAGGTQYF.

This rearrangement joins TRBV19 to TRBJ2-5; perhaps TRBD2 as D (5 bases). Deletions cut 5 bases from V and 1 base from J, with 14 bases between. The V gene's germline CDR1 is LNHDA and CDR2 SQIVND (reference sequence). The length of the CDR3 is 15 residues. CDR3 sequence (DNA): TGTGCCAGTAGTTATCTAGATAGCGCCCAAGAGACCCAGTACTTC. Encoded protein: CASSYLDSAQETQYF.

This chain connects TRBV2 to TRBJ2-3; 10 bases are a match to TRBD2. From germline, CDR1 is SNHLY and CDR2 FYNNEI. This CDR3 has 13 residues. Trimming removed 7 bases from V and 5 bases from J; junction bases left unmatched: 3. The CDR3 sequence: CASKVAGGDTQYF. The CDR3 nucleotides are TGTGCCAGCAAAGTAGCGGGAGGAGATACGCAGTATTTT.

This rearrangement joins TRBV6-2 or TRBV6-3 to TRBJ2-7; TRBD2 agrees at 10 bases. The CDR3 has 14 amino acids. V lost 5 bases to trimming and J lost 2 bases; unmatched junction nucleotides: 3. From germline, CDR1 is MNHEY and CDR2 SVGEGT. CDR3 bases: TGTGCCAGCAGTCCCCTAGCGGGGGCCTACGAGCAGTACGTC. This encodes CASSPLAGAYEQYV.

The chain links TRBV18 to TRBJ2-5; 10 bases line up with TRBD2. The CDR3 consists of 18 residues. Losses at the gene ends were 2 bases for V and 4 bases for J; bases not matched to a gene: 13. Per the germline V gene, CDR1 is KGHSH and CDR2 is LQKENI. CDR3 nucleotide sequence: TGTGCCAGCTCACCAAGGGGGCTAGCGGGGGCCCCGGGAGAGACCCAGTACTTC. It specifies CASSPRGLAGAPGETQYF.

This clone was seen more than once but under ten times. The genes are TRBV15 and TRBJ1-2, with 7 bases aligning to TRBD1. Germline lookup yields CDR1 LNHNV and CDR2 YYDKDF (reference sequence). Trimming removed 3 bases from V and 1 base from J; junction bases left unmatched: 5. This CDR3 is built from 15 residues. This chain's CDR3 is CATSRRTGNNYGYTF. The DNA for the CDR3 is TGTGCCACCAGCAGGCGGACAGGCAATAACTATGGCTACACCTTC.

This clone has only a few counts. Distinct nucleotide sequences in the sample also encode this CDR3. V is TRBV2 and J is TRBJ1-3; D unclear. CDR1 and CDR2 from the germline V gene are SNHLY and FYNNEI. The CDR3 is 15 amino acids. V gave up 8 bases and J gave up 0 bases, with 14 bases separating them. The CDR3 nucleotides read TGTGCCAGCGACGAGGCGACGTACTCTGGAAACACCATATATTTT. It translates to CASDEATYSGNTIYF. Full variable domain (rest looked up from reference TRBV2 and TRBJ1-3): EPEVTQTPSHQVTQMGQEVILRCVPISNHLYFYWYRQILGQKVEFLVSFYNNEISEKSEIFDDQFSVERPDGSNFTLKIRSTKLEDSAMYFCASDEATYSGNTIYFGEGSWLTVV.

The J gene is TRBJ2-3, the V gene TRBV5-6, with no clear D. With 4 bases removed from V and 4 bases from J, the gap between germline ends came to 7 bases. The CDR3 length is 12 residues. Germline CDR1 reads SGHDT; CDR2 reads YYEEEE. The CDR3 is CASSGAPDTQYF. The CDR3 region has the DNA TGTGCCAGCAGCGGAGCCCCAGATACGCAGTATTTT.

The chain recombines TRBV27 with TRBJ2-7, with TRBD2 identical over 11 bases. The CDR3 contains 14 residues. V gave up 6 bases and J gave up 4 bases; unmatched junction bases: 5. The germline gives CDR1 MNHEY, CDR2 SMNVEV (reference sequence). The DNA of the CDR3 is TGTGCCAGCAGCGCTGGGACTAGCGGATACGAGCAGTACGTC. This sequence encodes CASSAGTSGYEQYV.

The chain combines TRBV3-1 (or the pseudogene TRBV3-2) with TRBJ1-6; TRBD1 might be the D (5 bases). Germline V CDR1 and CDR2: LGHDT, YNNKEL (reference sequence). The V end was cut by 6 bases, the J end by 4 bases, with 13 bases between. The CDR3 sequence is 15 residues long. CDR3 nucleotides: TGTGCCAGCAGGGGGGGGTCACCATATAATTCACCCCTCCACTTT. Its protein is CASRGGSPYNSPLHF.

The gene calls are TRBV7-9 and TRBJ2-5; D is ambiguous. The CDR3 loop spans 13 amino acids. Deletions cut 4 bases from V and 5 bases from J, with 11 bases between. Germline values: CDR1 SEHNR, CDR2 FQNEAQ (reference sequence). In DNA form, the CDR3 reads TGTGCCAGCAGCTACGCATCGAGCGAGACCCAGTACTTC. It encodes CASSYASSETQYF.

The CDR3 DNA sequence: TGTGCCAGCAGCACCACAGGGGACTACGAGCAGTACTTC. The encoded protein is CASSTTGDYEQYF. The chain employs TRBV11-2 and TRBJ2-7; 7 bases map to TRBD1. This CDR3 is built from 13 residues. The germline V gene encodes CDR1 SGHAT and CDR2 FQNNGV. J lost 3 bases, V lost 5 bases, and 4 bases had no gene match.

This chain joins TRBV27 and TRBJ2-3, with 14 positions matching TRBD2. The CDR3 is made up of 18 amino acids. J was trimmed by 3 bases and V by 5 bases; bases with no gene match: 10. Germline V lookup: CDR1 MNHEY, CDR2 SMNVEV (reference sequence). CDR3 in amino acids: CASSGTSGSYEGTDTQYF. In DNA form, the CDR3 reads TGTGCCAGCAGTGGGACTAGCGGGAGCTACGAGGGGACAGATACGCAGTATTTT.

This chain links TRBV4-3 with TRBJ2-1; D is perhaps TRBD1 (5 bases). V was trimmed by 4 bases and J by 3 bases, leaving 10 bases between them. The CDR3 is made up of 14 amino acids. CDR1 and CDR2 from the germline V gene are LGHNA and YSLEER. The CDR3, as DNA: TGCGCCAGCAGCCGTGGCAGGGACTACAATGAGCAGTTCTTC. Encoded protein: CASSRGRDYNEQFF.

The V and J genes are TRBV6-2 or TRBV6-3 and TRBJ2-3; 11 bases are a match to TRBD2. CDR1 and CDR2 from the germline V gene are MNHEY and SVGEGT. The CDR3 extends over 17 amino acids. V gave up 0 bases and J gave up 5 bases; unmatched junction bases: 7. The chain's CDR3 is CASSYSITSGRLDTQYF. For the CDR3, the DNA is TGTGCCAGCAGTTACTCGATAACTAGCGGGAGATTAGATACGCAGTATTTT.